The rows below give T cell receptor beta chains drawn from one sample of a study of blood T cell repertoires in COVID-19. TCRdb's copy holds only in-frame clones and misses some; the assay was immunoSEQ multiplex PCR. The sample lists some 28,000 clones, about 80% occurring once. The sample comprised peripheral blood. These TCRs come from a man in his sixties or seventies with active COVID-19. Each CDR3 is given with its conserved first and last residue. The D gene is left open where the match is weak. Not every row has a clone size; where given, it reads once, few, many or a size class.

TRBD1,TRBV5-1,.,TRBJ1-2,CASSPTGTGDYGYTF,TGCGCCAGCAGCCCCACCGGGACAGGGGACTATGGCTACACCTTC
.,TRBV28,.,TRBJ2-7,CASSLGRRGNSYEQYF,TGTGCCAGCAGTTTAGGTAGAAGGGGAAACTCCTACGAGCAGTACTTC
TRBD2,TRBV30,.,TRBJ2-6,CAWSTSGGATLFSGANVLTF,TGTGCCTGGTCGACTAGCGGGGGGGCCACGTTATTCTCTGGGGCCAACGTCCTGACTTTC
TRBD1,TRBV19,once,TRBJ1-6,CASRLGQSNSPLHF,TGTGCCAGTAGATTGGGACAGTCAAATTCACCCCTCCACTTT
TRBD1,TRBV4-2,.,TRBJ2-7,CASSQGGQGSGEQYF,TGTGCCAGCAGCCAAGGTGGACAGGGATCTGGCGAGCAGTACTTC
TRBD1,TRBV29-1,.,TRBJ2-7,CSARTGGNYEQYF,TGCAGCGCTCGGACAGGTGGGAACTACGAGCAGTACTTC
.,TRBV7-9,.,TRBJ1-4,CASSQAGGPNEKLFF,TGTGCCAGCAGTCAAGCGGGGGGGCCTAATGAAAAACTGTTTTTT
TRBD1,TRBV2,.,TRBJ2-7,CASSQDRGPSYEQYF,TGTGCCAGCAGTCAAGACAGGGGGCCGTCCTACGAGCAGTACTTC
TRBD1,TRBV11-3,.,TRBJ2-7,CASSPGQGSSYEQYF,TGTGCCAGCAGCCCCGGACAGGGAAGCTCCTACGAGCAGTACTTC
TRBD2,TRBV11-3,few,TRBJ2-5,CASSLRASGQETQYF,TGTGCCAGCAGCTTAAGGGCTAGCGGCCAAGAGACCCAGTACTTC
.,TRBV18,.,TRBJ1-1,CASSPGQGQVTEAFF,TGTGCCAGCTCACCAGGTCAGGGTCAAGTCACTGAAGCTTTCTTT